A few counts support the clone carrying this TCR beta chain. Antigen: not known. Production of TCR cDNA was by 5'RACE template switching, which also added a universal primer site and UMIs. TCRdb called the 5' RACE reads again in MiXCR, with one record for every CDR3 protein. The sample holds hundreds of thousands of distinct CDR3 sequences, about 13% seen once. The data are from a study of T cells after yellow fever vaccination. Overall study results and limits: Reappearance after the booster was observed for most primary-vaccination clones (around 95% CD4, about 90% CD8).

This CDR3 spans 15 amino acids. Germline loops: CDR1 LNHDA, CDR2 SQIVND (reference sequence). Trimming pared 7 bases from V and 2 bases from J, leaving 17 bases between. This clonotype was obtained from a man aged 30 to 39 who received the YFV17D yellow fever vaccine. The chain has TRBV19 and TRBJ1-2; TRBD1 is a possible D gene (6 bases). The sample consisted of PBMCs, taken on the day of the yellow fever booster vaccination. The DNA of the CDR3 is TGTGCCAGTAATACACAGGGCTCCAGGAACTATGGCTACACCTTC. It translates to CASNTQGSRNYGYTF.